This TCR beta chain was captured in a study of cytomegalovirus exposure and HLA in healthy donors. Overall study findings and caveats: Later analysis suggested links between common viral pathogens and several top significant clusters. It was reported that TCR beta sequences correctly inferred the HLA-A and HLA-B alleles for most subjects. What was likely a sequencing artifact was a cluster of highly shared sequence variants.

PCR involved 60 Vbeta and 13 Jbeta primers. Here immunoSEQ multiplex PCR was the method, and the copy in TCRdb shows in-frame clones only, minus some. Among over 100,000 clones listed, over 60% were seen once. This CDR3 has 14 residues. Trimming at V came to 5 bases and at J to 3 bases, leaving 4 bases not matched to a gene. Germline assignment: CDR1 SGHTA and CDR2 FQGNSA. Concerning this clone: Antigen specificity is unknown.

This receptor was obtained from a woman in her thirties in good health and CMV-seropositive. Sequenced input: PBMCs. The rearrangement uses TRBV7-2 and TRBJ2-3; 8 nucleotides match TRBD2. For the CDR3, the DNA is TGTGCCAGCAGCCAAGCGGGGGTGACAGATACGCAGTATTTT. Translated: CASSQAGVTDTQYF.